This T cell receptor beta chain was identified during a study of blood T cell repertoires in COVID-19. Study context: The cDNA or gDNA used as material had been derived from T cells, B-cell-depleted T cells, or PBMCs.

The V and J ends lost 0 bases and 3 bases respectively, with 7 bases between them. Looked up from germline, CDR1 is KGHSY and CDR2 is FQNENV. The CDR3 runs to 14 residues. Authors' analysis steps: Reference gene primer amplification yielded estimated nucleated cell counts. The data were produced by immunoSEQ multiplex PCR, yet TCRdb's version contains in-frame clones alone and is incomplete. D and trimming come from the DNA, and the V and J calls and clone size come from that table. The top ten hold roughly 3.5% of the sample, which has 95,000 or so clones, about nine tenths seen once. This TCR was sampled from a woman in her 70s with acute or convalescent COVID-19. The gene calls are TRBV16 and TRBJ2-3; D gene unclear. The sample was peripheral blood. The CDR3 DNA is TGTGCCAGCAGCCAATCGGCCAGGACAGATACGCAGTATTTT. This translates into CASSQSARTDTQYF.